The present entry profiles one T cell receptor beta chain with its context. Its matching antigen is unknown. Deletions cut 3 bases from V and 5 bases from J, with 8 bases between. Germline values: CDR1 SEHNR, CDR2 FQNEAQ (reference sequence). CDR3 length equals 13 residues. Reverse transcribing all isolated RNA meant expressed TCRB transcripts were sequenced. The table came from immunoSEQ multiplex PCR; TCRdb's copy has only in-frame clones and leaves some out. Of under 250,000 clones in the sample, 11% to 15% were seen once. The data are from a study of beta chain features in type 1 diabetes. Whole-study results and caveats: Within each of all four CD4+ subsets, Type 1 diabetes patients had TCRB CDR3s that were moderately but significantly shorter. Whether TCRB rearrangement is influenced by HLA type went unresolved here.

Sequenced input: naive CD4+ T cells from blood. The sequence came from a woman aged 40 to 50 in good health. The gene calls are TRBV7-9 and TRBJ1-5; the D gene is possibly TRBD1 (5 bases). The CDR3 DNA reads TGTGCCAGCAGCTTTATAGGGGATCAGCCCCAGCATTTT. Amino acids: CASSFIGDQPQHF.